Presented here are 24 T cell receptor beta chains from one specimen sequenced in a study of T cells in Graves' hyperthyroidism and ophthalmopathy. It was RNA transcripts that yielded the amplified TCR beta CDR3 regions. The TCR CDR3 was amplified in a first-round RT-PCR using the HTBI primer set. TCRdb reanalysed the multiplex PCR reads using MiXCR and keeps one entry per CDR3 protein. The sample carries about 480,000 distinct CDR3 sequences, around 15% recorded once. Sequencing was carried out using blood. These receptors all come from a woman in her late teens or twenties with Graves' hyperthyroidism.

The chain recombines TRBV28 with TRBJ1-5; tentative D call: TRBD1 (6 bases). The CDR3 runs 13 residues. Trimming left V 8 bases short and J 7 bases short, with 15 bases between. The germline V gene has CDR1 MDHEN and CDR2 SYDVKM. The CDR3 region is CASGIGGVQPQHF. CDR3 in DNA: TGTGCCAGCGGAATAGGGGGGGTCCAGCCCCAGCATTTT.

CDR3 residues: CASRLTGHLLTDTQYF. The CDR3 DNA sequence: TGTGCCAGCAGGCTGACAGGGCATTTACTCACAGATACGCAGTATTTT. The chain couples TRBV2 to TRBJ2-3, with 7 bases lining up with TRBD1. J lost 2 bases, V lost 6 bases, and 11 bases had no gene match. The CDR3 is made up of 16 amino acids. Germline V gene lookup returns CDR1 SNHLY and CDR2 FYNNEI.

This clonotype was counted ten times or more. The chain couples TRBV12-3 or TRBV12-4 to TRBJ2-7, with TRBD1 identical over 8 bases. This CDR3 is built from 13 residues. The V gene end was trimmed by 1 base and the J gene end by 6 bases; junction bases not matched to a gene: 2. CDR3 bases: TGTGCCAGCAGTTTAGGAGGACAGGGCGAGCAGTACGTC. As protein: CASSLGGQGEQYV.

There are many counts of this clonotype. CDR3 amino acids: CSANPQPSFGQGTDTQYF. The DNA for the CDR3 is TGCAGTGCTAACCCCCAACCCTCCTTCGGACAGGGAACAGATACGCAGTATTTT. The V and J genes are TRBV20-1 and TRBJ2-3; TRBD1 matches at 8 bases. V gave up 4 bases and J gave up 3 bases; unmatched junction bases: 18. Looked up from germline, CDR1 is DFQATT and CDR2 is SNEGSKA (reference sequence). The CDR3 extends over 18 amino acids.

CDR3 nucleotide sequence: TGTGCCAGCAGCCCCCGCGCAAGCGGGAGAACAGATACGCAGTATTTT. Its translation is CASSPRASGRTDTQYF. The gene calls are TRBV11-1 and TRBJ2-3, with 8 bases matching TRBD2. Per the germline V gene, CDR1 is SGHAT and CDR2 is FQDESV (reference sequence). The CDR3 contains 16 residues. Trimming removed 5 bases from V and 3 bases from J; junction bases left unmatched: 10.

This chain links TRBV27 with TRBJ1-2; no clear D. The germline V gene encodes CDR1 MNHEY and CDR2 SMNVEV (reference sequence). Trimming shortened V by 5 bases and J by 2 bases, and 6 bases separated the two germline ends. This CDR3 contains 12 residues. The CDR3 bases are TGTGCCAGCAGTGATCCGAACTATGGCTACACCTTC. Translated: CASSDPNYGYTF.

This clonotype was recorded a few times. The chain couples TRBV5-1 to TRBJ2-7, with 10 bases lining up with TRBD1. The V gene end was trimmed by 3 bases and the J gene end by 5 bases; junction bases not matched to a gene: 8. The CDR3 spans 15 residues. Per germline, CDR1 SGHRS and CDR2 YFSETQ. CDR3 in amino acids: CASSSRRQGANEQYF. The CDR3 coding sequence is TGCGCCAGCAGCTCCCGACGACAGGGGGCAAACGAGCAGTACTTC.

The V gene is TRBV12-3 or TRBV12-4, the J gene TRBJ1-3, with D unclear. There are 14 residues in the CDR3. Trimming stripped 4 bases from V and 4 bases from J, with 11 bases between. CDR3: CASSSGMSGNTIYF. DNA of the CDR3: TGTGCCAGCAGTTCCGGGATGTCGGGAAACACCATATATTTT.

This clonotype came up a few times. The chain recombines TRBV27 with TRBJ2-7; D remains ambiguous. Germline assignment: CDR1 MNHEY and CDR2 SMNVEV (reference sequence). V was cut by 3 bases and J by 3 bases, with 9 bases left in between. This CDR3 comprises 13 residues. The CDR3, as DNA: TGTGCCAGCAGTTTTAAGACCAACTACGAGCAGTACTTC. This gives the protein CASSFKTNYEQYF.

This clonotype appeared many times. The chain employs TRBV11-3 and TRBJ2-6; D gene uncertain. The germline V gene encodes CDR1 SGHNT and CDR2 YENEEA. V gave up 4 bases and J gave up 1 base, with 5 bases separating them. This CDR3 contains 14 residues. The CDR3 loop is CASSSISGANVLTF. Here the CDR3 DNA reads TGTGCCAGCAGCTCAATATCTGGGGCCAACGTCCTGACTTTC.

The rearrangement uses TRBV10-3 and TRBJ2-7, with D perhaps matching TRBD1 or TRBD2 (5 bases each). The CDR3 length is 15 residues. V gave up 3 bases and J gave up 2 bases, with 14 bases separating them. Germline CDR1 ENHRY, CDR2 SYGVKD. As DNA, the CDR3 is TGTGCCATCAGTGAATCGGGGAAGGGGACCTACGAGCAGTACTTC. It specifies CAISESGKGTYEQYF.

This clonotype was counted many times. The CDR3 spells CSARPDSHGYTF. The DNA of the CDR3 is TGCAGTGCTAGACCGGACAGTCATGGCTACACCTTC. This chain uses TRBV20-1 with TRBJ1-2, with D possibly being TRBD1 (6 bases). Germline CDR1 is DFQATT and CDR2 is SNEGSKA (reference sequence). This CDR3 is built from 12 residues. The V and J ends lost 2 bases and 6 bases respectively, with 10 bases between them.

The CDR3 DNA reads TGTGCCAGCAGTCGGACCGGCGGGGGTGCCGCCTACGAGCAGTACTTC. As protein: CASSRTGGGAAYEQYF. The chain recombines TRBV7-9 with TRBJ2-7; 7 nucleotides agree with TRBD2. This CDR3 has 16 residues. Germline V CDR1 and CDR2: SEHNR, FQNEAQ (reference sequence). V lost 6 bases and J lost 2; bases outside the gene matches: 13.

Only a few counts were recorded for this clonotype. The CDR3, as DNA: TGCAGTGCTAGACTGGCCGGGGGGGGGGACATTCAGTACTTC. Protein sequence: CSARLAGGGDIQYF. The V gene is TRBV20-1, the J gene TRBJ2-4, with 8 bases that match TRBD2. The V segment lost 2 bases and the J segment 8 bases; nucleotides outside the gene matches: 8. CDR3 length: 14 amino acids. Germline V lookup: CDR1 DFQATT, CDR2 SNEGSKA (reference sequence).

The chain uses TRBV7-2 and TRBJ2-3; maybe TRBD1 (5 bases). The J call may be wrong; the DNA end is better matched by TRBJ1-5. CDR1 and CDR2 from the germline V gene are SGHTA and FQGNSA. This CDR3 is 16 amino acids long. The CDR3 region is CASSRGLAVSTDTQHF. The DNA for the CDR3 is TGTGCCAGCAGCCGGGGACTAGCGGTTTCCACAGATACGCAGCATTTT.

This clonotype appeared a few times. The rearrangement joins TRBV13 to TRBJ2-7, with 10 bases identical to TRBD1. Germline CDR1 is PRHDT and CDR2 is FYEKMQ (reference sequence). V dropped 5 bases and J dropped 6; count of bases not matched to a gene: 7. The CDR3 sequence is 14 residues long. CDR3 sequence: CASSPDRGSSEQYF. For the CDR3, the DNA is TGTGCCAGCAGCCCGGACAGGGGGTCGAGCGAGCAGTACTTC.

This clonotype was picked up many times. This chain joins TRBV6-5 and TRBJ2-7, with 10 bases matching TRBD1. This CDR3 region has 15 residues. The germline CDR1 and CDR2 sequences are MNHEY and SVGAGI. V was clipped by 2 bases and J by 5 bases; unmatched bases: 6. The CDR3: CASSYPGQGQDEQYF. The CDR3 bases are TGTGCCAGCAGTTACCCGGGACAGGGGCAGGACGAGCAGTACTTC.

Many counts were recorded for this clonotype. The V call is TRBV19, the J call TRBJ2-1; 7 bases align to TRBD2. This CDR3 is built from 13 residues. Unmatched junction bases numbered 7, after V lost 6 bases and J lost 8 bases. Germline V lookup: CDR1 LNHDA, CDR2 SQIVND (reference sequence). The CDR3 is CASSGGGLYEQFF. The CDR3 DNA reads as TGTGCCAGTAGCGGGGGAGGGCTTTATGAGCAGTTCTTC.

The sample holds a few counts of this clonotype. A read error may explain this, as a much larger clone is one base away. V is TRBV2 and J is TRBJ1-2; D is unresolved. Germline loops: CDR1 SNHLY, CDR2 FYNNEI. CDR3 length: 11 residues. The DNA of the CDR3 is TGTGCCGGCAGTGATGGAGGATCCTACACCTTC. Translated: CAGSDGGSYTF. The whole variable domain, remainder taken from reference TRBV2 and TRBJ1-2, is EPEVTQTPSHQVTQMGQEVILRCVPISNHLYFYWYRQILGQKVEFLVSFYNNEISEKSEIFDDQFSVERPDGSNFTLKIRSTKLEDSAMYFCAGSDGGSYTFGSGTRLTVV.

This clonotype was detected a few times. A much larger clonotype is one base distant, so this may be a read error. The V and J genes are TRBV11-2 and TRBJ1-2, with D tentatively TRBD1 (5 bases). The CDR3 is made up of 14 amino acids. CDR1 is SGHAT and CDR2 is FQNNGV in the germline V gene. The CDR3: CAGSARSGSDGYTF. CDR3 sequence (DNA): TGTGCCGGCAGCGCCCGGTCAGGGTCGGACGGCTACACCTTC. Together with reference TRBV11-2 and TRBJ1-2, the CDR3 gives the full variable domain: EAGVAQSPRYKIIEKRQSVAFWCNPISGHATLYWYQQILGQGPKLLIQFQNNGVVDDSQLPKDRFSAERLKGVDSTLKIQPAKLEDSAVYLCAGSARSGSDGYTFGSGTRLTVV.

The chain couples TRBV18 to TRBJ2-1; D remains unclear. Trimming removed 0 bases at V and 15 bases at J, with 15 bases between. Germline-derived CDR1 and CDR2 are KGHSH and LQKENI. The CDR3 has 13 amino acids. CDR3 loop: CASSPPGRGSGFF. DNA of the CDR3: TGTGCCAGCTCACCACCCGGACGAGGATCGGGGTTCTTC.

There are many counts of this clonotype. The chain is built from TRBV6-1 and TRBJ2-5, with a tentative D call TRBD2 (5 bases). This CDR3 contains 14 residues. CDR1 MNHNS and CDR2 SASEGT come from the germline V gene. V lost 7 bases and J 5 bases, leaving 17 bases between the germline ends. The CDR3 DNA follows: TGTGCCAGCATCCCCAGGAGGTCGGGGGAGACCCAGTACTTC. It specifies CASIPRRSGETQYF.

This clonotype was observed at least ten times. The chain recombines TRBV9 with TRBJ1-2; D possibly corresponds to TRBD1 (5 bases). Between the trimmed V and J ends, which lost 4 bases and 8 bases, there was a span of 21 bases. CDR1 is SGDLS and CDR2 is YYNGEE in the germline V gene. The CDR3 length is 15 residues. CDR3 sequence: CASSPPGRTGPGYTF. The CDR3 DNA sequence: TGTGCCAGCAGCCCCCCCGGCCGTACAGGCCCCGGCTACACCTTC. The whole variable domain, remainder taken from reference TRBV9 and TRBJ1-2, is DSGVTQTPKHLITATGQRVTLRCSPRSGDLSVYWYQQSLDQGLQFLIQYYNGEERAKGNILERFSAQQFPDLHSELNLSSLELGDSALYFCASSPPGRTGPGYTFGSGTRLTVV.

In this sample, this clonotype turned up many times. The V and J genes are TRBV19 and TRBJ2-1; D call uncertain. Trimming left V 9 bases short and J 7 bases short, with 10 bases between. From germline, CDR1 is LNHDA and CDR2 SQIVND (reference sequence). This CDR3 has 11 residues. CDR3 sequence reads: CASSLYNEQFF. In DNA form, the CDR3 reads TGTGCCAGCAGTTTGTATAATGAGCAGTTCTTC.